This T cell receptor (beta chain) was retrieved from a study of T-cell reconstitution after alpha-beta-depleted transplantation in children. As it was prepared, the TCRbeta library received unique molecular identifiers. Using its own MiXCR run on the PCR reads, TCRdb lists one record per CDR3 protein. The table includes hundreds of thousands of distinct CDR3 sequences, approximately 9.5% detected once. Germline V CDR1 and CDR2: KGHDR, SFDVKD. The CDR3 loop spans 14 amino acids. The germline V and J ends were trimmed by 11 bases and 6 bases, with 18 bases remaining between them. The sample here was PBMCs from the stem cell graft donor, taken from the stem cell graft. V usage is TRBV24-1 and J usage is TRBJ2-2; D remains ambiguous. This TCR was sampled from a human donor who donated a stem cell graft to a child with acute lymphoblastic leukemia. The CDR3 loop is CASASESKAGELFF. CDR3 sequence (DNA): TGTGCCAGCGCGAGTGAGTCGAAAGCCGGGGAGCTGTTTTTT.